The rows below give T cell receptor beta chains drawn from one sample of a study of cytomegalovirus exposure and HLA in healthy donors. Only in-frame clones appear in the TCRdb table, and some are missing; sequencing was by immunoSEQ multiplex PCR. The sample lists roughly 67,000 clones, approximately 90% occurring once. The specimen was PBMCs. Receptor source: a man aged 18 to 29 in good health and CMV-seronegative. Both conserved end residues are part of each CDR3. The order of the fields is J gene, D gene, clone size, V gene, CDR3 DNA, CDR3 protein. A D gene is named only where the DNA matches it firmly. Part of the rows lack a size; the others show once, few, many or a class for expanded clones.

>TRBJ2-7|TRBD1|once|TRBV11-2
TGTGCCAGCAGCTCACATGCAGGGGGCGGATACGAGCAGTACTTC
CASSSHAGGGYEQYF
>TRBJ2-7|NA|NA|TRBV30
TGTGCCTGGAGTTCGGGGGGCCACGAGCAGTACTTC
CAWSSGGHEQYF
>TRBJ2-6|NA|NA|TRBV5-6
TGTGCCAGCAGCTTGTCATTCTCTGGGGCCAACGTCCTGACTTTC
CASSLSFSGANVLTF
>TRBJ2-5|TRBD1|NA|TRBV9
TGTGCCAGCAGTATAACAGGGGGCCTTTCAGAGACCCAGTACTTC
CASSITGGLSETQYF
>TRBJ1-1|NA|once|TRBV9
TGTGCCAGCGGTACAGCGAACACTGAAGCTTTCTTT
CASGTANTEAFF
>TRBJ1-3|NA|once|TRBV5-6
TGTGCCAGCAGCTACTTCAGCGGGAGGATCTCTGGAAACACCATATATTTT
CASSYFSGRISGNTIYF
>TRBJ2-7|TRBD2|once|TRBV6-5
TGTGCCAGCAGCAACCGGGGACTAGCGATCGAGCAGTACTTC
CASSNRGLAIEQYF
>TRBJ2-7|NA|NA|TRBV5-6
TGTGCCAGCAGCCGGACAGAATACGAGCAGTACTTC
CASSRTEYEQYF
>TRBJ2-2|TRBD2|NA|TRBV4-3
TGCGCCAGCAGCCCCACCCTAGCGGGAGTGACCGGGGAGCTGTTTTTT
CASSPTLAGVTGELFF
>TRBJ2-5|NA|NA|TRBV6-5
TGTGCCAGCAGTCCCCTTATGGCTGGCGGGACCCAGTACTTC
CASSPLMAGGTQYF
>TRBJ2-1|TRBD2|NA|TRBV5-1
TGCGCCAGCAGCTTGAGGGAGGGAGGGCATGAGCAGTTCTTC
CASSLREGGHEQFF
>TRBJ2-3|TRBD2|NA|TRBV27
TGTGCCAGCAGTTTCGGGACTAGAAGCACAGATACGCAGTATTTT
CASSFGTRSTDTQYF
>TRBJ2-2|TRBD2|NA|TRBV5-1
TGCGCCAGCTCTAACTCACCGCGACTAGCGGGGAGGGCCGGGGAGCTGTTTTTT
CASSNSPRLAGRAGELFF
>TRBJ1-4|TRBD1|NA|TRBV28
TGTGCCATAGCGACAGGGGGTAATGAAAAACTGTTTTTT
CAIATGGNEKLFF
>TRBJ1-4|TRBD1|few|TRBV5-4
TGTGCCAGCAGCCCCGGACAGGTGAATGAAAAACTGTTTTTT
CASSPGQVNEKLFF
>TRBJ1-2|NA|NA|TRBV28
TGTGCCAAGCGGGCGGCGACCTATGGCTACACCTTC
CAKRAATYGYTF
>TRBJ2-7|TRBD1|few|TRBV7-2
TGTGCCAGCAGCTTAGGGACAGGGCCCTACGAGCAGTACTTC
CASSLGTGPYEQYF
>TRBJ2-5|NA|NA|TRBV27
TGTGCCAGCAGTTCAGGGGCTGGTAGAGAGACCCAGTACTTC
CASSSGAGRETQYF
>TRBJ2-1|TRBD2|NA|TRBV9
TGTGCCAGCAGCGTAGGGACTAGCGGGTCCTACAATGAGCAGTTCTTC
CASSVGTSGSYNEQFF
>TRBJ2-1|TRBD1|NA|TRBV5-1
TGCGCCAGCAGCTTACAGGGGGGATTGGTATGGGATGAGCAGTTCTTC
CASSLQGGLVWDEQFF
>TRBJ2-2|NA|NA|TRBV7-2
TGTGCCAGCAGCCTGTTCGGGGAGCTGTTTTTT
CASSLFGELFF
>TRBJ2-3|TRBD2|NA|TRBV5-1
TGCGCCAGCTCCACTAGCGGAGACACAGATACGCAGTATTTT
CASSTSGDTDTQYF
>TRBJ1-1|NA|NA|TRBV9
TGTGCCAGCAGCGTTGGGGGGCGGGGGGTGATCACTGAAGCTTTCTTT
CASSVGGRGVITEAFF
>TRBJ2-7|TRBD2|NA|TRBV27
TGTGCCAGCAGTTTATTGGGCGGGAGTGGACCCTACGAGCAGTACTTC
CASSLLGGSGPYEQYF
>TRBJ2-1|TRBD1|NA|TRBV6-1
TGTGCCAGCAGTGAAGTAGAGGGACAGGGTCAGTTCTTC
CASSEVEGQGQFF
>TRBJ2-7|NA|once|TRBV6-1
TGTGCCAGCAGGGGGAAGACAGGCGGGCTAGGGCAGTACTTC
CASRGKTGGLGQYF
>TRBJ2-1|NA|NA|TRBV30
TGTGCCTGGAGTGTATCAGAAGAGCAGTTCTTC
CAWSVSEEQFF
>TRBJ2-5|NA|few|TRBV10-3
TGTGCCATCAGTGAGTCTGGGGGGGCTCAAGAGACCCAGTACTTC
CAISESGGAQETQYF
>TRBJ2-7|NA|NA|TRBV28
TGTGCCAGCAGTGGGGCGTACGAGCAGTACTTC
CASSGAYEQYF